A selection of T cell receptor beta chains follows, all from one sample in a study of T cell changes during pregnancy in multiple sclerosis. Method: immunoSEQ multiplex PCR; TCRdb's copy keeps in-frame clones and lacks some. Among about 69,000 clones, 85% to 95% were seen once, and the ten largest hold less than 2%. This material consisted of peripheral blood, taken in the third trimester of pregnancy. The receptors here all came from a female donor in good health, enrolled as a control in a pregnancy study. The CDR3 runs from the conserved cysteine through the conserved F or W. Each record gives: clone size, V gene, J gene, D gene, CDR3 protein, CDR3 DNA. The D gene is left open where the match is weak. Part of the rows lack a size; the others show once, few, many or a class for expanded clones.

>-|TRBV2|TRBJ2-2|-
CASSETDRELFF
TGTGCCAGCAGTGAGACAGACCGGGAGCTGTTTTTT
>-|TRBV18|TRBJ2-1|TRBD1
CASSPKGQQNNEQFF
TGTGCCAGCTCACCCAAGGGACAGCAGAACAATGAGCAGTTCTTC
>-|TRBV4-1|TRBJ1-3|-
CASSQTYRMGSGNTIYF
TGCGCCAGCAGCCAAACCTACAGGATGGGCTCTGGAAACACCATATATTTT
>few|TRBV5-4|TRBJ1-6|TRBD1
CASSPRTGKNSPLHF
TGTGCCAGCAGCCCCCGGACAGGGAAAAATTCACCCCTCCACTTT
>-|TRBV19|TRBJ2-7|TRBD1
CASSMTGKGAYEQYF
TGTGCCAGTAGTATGACAGGGAAGGGCGCCTACGAGCAGTACTTC
>-|TRBV11-3|TRBJ2-2|TRBD1
CASSRRGQDGELFF
TGTGCCAGCAGTAGAAGGGGGCAAGACGGGGAGCTGTTTTTT
>-|TRBV14|TRBJ1-2|TRBD1
CASSQTGQGPNYGYTF
TGTGCCAGCAGCCAAACGGGACAGGGGCCTAACTATGGCTACACCTTC
>-|TRBV28|TRBJ1-2|TRBD1
CASSLIRQGNGYTF
TGTGCCAGCAGTTTAATACGACAGGGAAATGGCTACACCTTC
>-|TRBV4-1|TRBJ2-5|TRBD1
CASSQPDRGRAAETQYF
TGCGCCAGCAGCCAACCTGACAGGGGGCGGGCGGCAGAGACCCAGTACTTC
>once|TRBV7-3|TRBJ2-3|-
CASSLMSDTQYF
TGTGCCAGCAGCTTAATGTCGGATACGCAGTATTTT
>-|TRBV11-3|TRBJ2-2|TRBD1
CASSLDRTGELFF
TGTGCCAGCAGCTTGGACAGGACCGGGGAGCTGTTTTTT
>once|TRBV7-2|TRBJ2-1|-
CASSLSPGVSYNEQFF
TGTGCCAGCAGCTTATCCCCAGGGGTCTCCTACAATGAGCAGTTCTTC
>-|TRBV15|TRBJ2-2|-
CATSRDLGAQSGELFF
TGTGCCACCAGCAGAGATCTGGGGGCGCAAAGCGGGGAGCTGTTTTTT
>-|TRBV27|TRBJ2-3|-
CASSPLRSPDTQYF
TGTGCCAGCAGTCCACTAAGGAGCCCGGATACGCAGTATTTT
>-|TRBV15|TRBJ1-1|-
CATSRVHGERDTEAFF
TGTGCCACCAGCAGAGTGCACGGGGAGAGGGACACTGAAGCTTTCTTT
>-|TRBV7-3|TRBJ2-3|TRBD2
CASSSGTSITDTQYF
TGTGCCAGCAGCTCAGGGACTAGCATCACAGATACGCAGTATTTT
>-|TRBV5-8|TRBJ1-6|TRBD1
CASSLDGTGGLFNSPLHF
TGTGCCAGCAGCTTGGATGGGACAGGGGGCTTGTTTAATTCACCCCTCCACTTT
>-|TRBV4-2|TRBJ1-2|-
CASSPAHIQGTYGYTF
TGTGCCAGCAGCCCCGCCCACATACAGGGAACCTATGGCTACACCTTC
>-|TRBV19|TRBJ2-1|TRBD2
CASSSASGGYEQFF
TGTGCCAGTAGTTCGGCTAGCGGGGGCTATGAGCAGTTCTTC
>few|TRBV5-5|TRBJ1-1|TRBD1
CASSIDRGWNTEAFF
TGTGCCAGCAGCATCGACAGGGGTTGGAACACTGAAGCTTTCTTT
>-|TRBV11-2|TRBJ2-7|-
CASSLMRGSSYEQYF
TGTGCCAGCAGCTTAATGCGAGGGTCCTCCTACGAGCAGTACTTC
>-|TRBV11-3|TRBJ2-1|TRBD2
CASSSGTSGSNEQFF
TGTGCCAGCAGCTCCGGGACTAGCGGGAGCAATGAGCAGTTCTTC
>-|TRBV7-2|TRBJ2-7|-
CASSPYRTGHEQYF
TGTGCCAGCAGCCCTTACCGGACTGGCCACGAGCAGTACTTC
>-|TRBV7-9|TRBJ2-3|TRBD1
CASSSRGDTQYF
TGTGCCAGCAGCTCCAGGGGGGATACGCAGTATTTT
>-|TRBV25-1|TRBJ2-2|-
CASSKRYTNTGELFF
TGTGCCAGCAGTAAGAGATATACGAACACCGGGGAGCTGTTTTTT
>-|TRBV19|TRBJ1-5|TRBD1
CASSHRDRDIQPQHF
TGTGCCAGTAGTCACCGGGACAGGGATATTCAGCCCCAGCATTTT
>once|TRBV27|TRBJ2-1|TRBD2
CASSSLAGAGGEQFF
TGTGCCAGCAGTTCTTTAGCGGGGGCCGGGGGTGAGCAGTTCTTC
>-|TRBV15|TRBJ1-4|-
CATSRDAALGRDEKLFF
TGTGCCACCAGCAGAGACGCCGCACTCGGGCGGGATGAAAAACTGTTTTTT
>-|TRBV5-1|TRBJ2-7|TRBD2
CASSEGLAGVYEQYF
TGCGCCAGCAGCGAGGGACTAGCGGGAGTCTACGAGCAGTACTTC
>-|TRBV25-1|TRBJ2-1|TRBD2
CASSAKGTSGGYEQFF
TGTGCCAGCAGTGCTAAGGGGACTAGCGGGGGTTATGAGCAGTTCTTC
>-|TRBV5-1|TRBJ2-5|TRBD2
CASSLAGLALETQYF
TGCGCCAGCAGCTTGGCCGGACTAGCTTTGGAGACCCAGTACTTC
>-|TRBV5-1|TRBJ2-3|TRBD2
CASSPLVSGERDTQYF
TGCGCCAGCAGCCCTCTGGTTAGCGGGGAGAGAGATACGCAGTATTTT
>-|TRBV10-3|TRBJ2-5|TRBD2
CAISASGRAHQETQYF
TGTGCCATCAGTGCTAGCGGGAGGGCCCACCAAGAGACCCAGTACTTC
>-|TRBV11-3|TRBJ1-2|-
CASSRGGSEDGYTF
TGTGCCAGCAGCCGCGGGGGCTCGGAGGATGGCTACACCTTC
>-|TRBV11-3|TRBJ2-3|TRBD1
CASRSGGQGQADTQYF
TGTGCCAGCAGATCTGGGGGACAGGGCCAGGCAGATACGCAGTATTTT
>-|TRBV4-1|TRBJ2-5|-
CASSEAPMAGQETQYF
TGCGCCAGCAGCGAGGCCCCCATGGCGGGCCAAGAGACCCAGTACTTC
>-|TRBV5-4|TRBJ2-1|TRBD2
CASSLLGGWNEQFF
TGTGCCAGCAGCTTGTTGGGGGGGTGGAATGAGCAGTTCTTC
>-|TRBV6-5|TRBJ2-5|TRBD1
CASRQGGAETQYF
TGTGCCAGCAGGCAAGGGGGCGCGGAGACCCAGTACTTC
>-|TRBV10-3|TRBJ2-3|-
CAISDLGKVLGDTQYF
TGTGCCATCAGTGACCTCGGGAAGGTCCTAGGAGATACGCAGTATTTT
>-|TRBV5-1|TRBJ1-2|TRBD1
CASSWDSPNYGYTF
TGCGCCAGCAGCTGGGACAGCCCGAACTATGGCTACACCTTC
>-|TRBV28|TRBJ2-5|TRBD1
CASTTRQGSRETQYF
TGTGCCAGCACCACGCGACAGGGGAGTAGAGAGACCCAGTACTTC
>once|TRBV5-1|TRBJ1-6|TRBD1
CASADNAGGTGPPLHF
TGCGCCAGCGCGGACAACGCGGGCGGGACAGGGCCACCCCTCCACTTT
>-|TRBV7-9|TRBJ2-1|TRBD2
CASSPTSGSPFGEQFF
TGTGCCAGCAGCCCCACTAGCGGGAGCCCTTTTGGGGAGCAGTTCTTC
>-|TRBV30|TRBJ1-2|-
CAWSPGPGRGYTF
TGTGCCTGGAGTCCTGGGCCAGGAAGGGGCTACACCTTC
>-|TRBV7-9|TRBJ2-7|-
CASSSGQTYEQYF
TGTGCCAGCAGCTCCGGACAGACCTACGAGCAGTACTTC